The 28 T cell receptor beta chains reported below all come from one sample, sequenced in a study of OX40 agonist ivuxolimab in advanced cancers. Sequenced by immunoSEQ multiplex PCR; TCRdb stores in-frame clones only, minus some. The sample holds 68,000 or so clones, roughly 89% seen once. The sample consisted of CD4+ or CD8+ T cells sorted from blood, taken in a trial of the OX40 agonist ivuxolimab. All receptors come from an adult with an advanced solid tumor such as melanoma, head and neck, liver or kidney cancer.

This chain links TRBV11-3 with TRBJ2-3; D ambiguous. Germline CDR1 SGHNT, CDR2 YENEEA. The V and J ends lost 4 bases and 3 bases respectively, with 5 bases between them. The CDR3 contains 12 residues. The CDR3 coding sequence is TGTGCCAGCAGCTCTCGAACAGATACGCAGTATTTT. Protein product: CASSSRTDTQYF.

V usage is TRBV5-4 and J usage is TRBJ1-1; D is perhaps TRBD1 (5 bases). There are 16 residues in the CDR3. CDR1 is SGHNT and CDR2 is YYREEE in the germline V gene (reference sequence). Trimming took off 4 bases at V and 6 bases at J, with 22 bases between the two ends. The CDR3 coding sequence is TGTGCCAGCAGCACCCAGCCCGGGACCCTTCCCTCTGAAGCTTTCTTT. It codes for CASSTQPGTLPSEAFF.

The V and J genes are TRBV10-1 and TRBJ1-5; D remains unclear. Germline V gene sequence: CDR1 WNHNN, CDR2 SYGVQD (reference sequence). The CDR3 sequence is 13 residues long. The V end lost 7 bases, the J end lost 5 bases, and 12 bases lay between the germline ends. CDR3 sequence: CASISDVYQPQHF. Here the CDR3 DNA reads TGCGCCAGCATATCGGATGTCTATCAGCCCCAGCATTTT.

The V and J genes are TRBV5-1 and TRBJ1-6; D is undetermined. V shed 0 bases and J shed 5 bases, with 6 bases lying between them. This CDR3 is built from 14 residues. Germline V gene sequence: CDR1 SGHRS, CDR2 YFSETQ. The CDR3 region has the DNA TGCGCCAGCAGCTTGGAAGGGAATAATTCACCCCTCCACTTT. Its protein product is CASSLEGNNSPLHF.

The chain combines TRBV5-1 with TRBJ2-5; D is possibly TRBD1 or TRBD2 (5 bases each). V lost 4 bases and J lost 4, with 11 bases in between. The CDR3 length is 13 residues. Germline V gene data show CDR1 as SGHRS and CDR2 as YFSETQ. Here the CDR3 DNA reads TGCGCCAGCAGCCGCGAGGGGTCAGAGACCCAGTACTTC. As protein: CASSREGSETQYF. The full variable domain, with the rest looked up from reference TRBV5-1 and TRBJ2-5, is KAGVTQTPRYLIKTRGQQVTLSCSPISGHRSVSWYQQTPGQGLQFLFEYFSETQRNKGNFPGRFSGRQFSNSRSEMNVSTLELGDSALYLCASSREGSETQYFGPGTRLLVL.

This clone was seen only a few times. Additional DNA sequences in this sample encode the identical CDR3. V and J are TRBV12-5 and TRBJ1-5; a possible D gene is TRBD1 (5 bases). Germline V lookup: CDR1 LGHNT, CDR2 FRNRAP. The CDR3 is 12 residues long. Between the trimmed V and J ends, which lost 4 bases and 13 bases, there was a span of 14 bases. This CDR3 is CASGSLTVPQHF. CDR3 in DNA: TGTGCTAGTGGTTCACTGACAGTCCCACAGCATTTT.

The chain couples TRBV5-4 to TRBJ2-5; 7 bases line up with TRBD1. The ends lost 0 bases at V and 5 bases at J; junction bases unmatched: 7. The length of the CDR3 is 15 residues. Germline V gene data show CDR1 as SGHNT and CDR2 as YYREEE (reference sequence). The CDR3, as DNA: TGTGCCAGCAGCTTGGGCCAGGGGGTCGGGGAGACCCAGTACTTC. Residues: CASSLGQGVGETQYF.

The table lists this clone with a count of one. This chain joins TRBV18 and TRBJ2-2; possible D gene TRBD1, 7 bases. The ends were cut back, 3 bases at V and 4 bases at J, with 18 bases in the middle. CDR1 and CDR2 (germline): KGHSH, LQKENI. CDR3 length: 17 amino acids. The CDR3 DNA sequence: TGTGCCAGCTCACCGCCCGCGGCAGGGGGGAGCACCGGGGAGCTGTTTTTT. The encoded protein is CASSPPAAGGSTGELFF.

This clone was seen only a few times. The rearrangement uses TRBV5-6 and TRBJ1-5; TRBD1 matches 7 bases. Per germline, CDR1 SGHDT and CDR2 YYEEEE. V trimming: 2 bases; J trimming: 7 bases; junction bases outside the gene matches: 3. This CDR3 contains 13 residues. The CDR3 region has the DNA TGTGCCAGCAGCTTCCGGGACAGACAGCCCCAGCATTTT. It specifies CASSFRDRQPQHF.

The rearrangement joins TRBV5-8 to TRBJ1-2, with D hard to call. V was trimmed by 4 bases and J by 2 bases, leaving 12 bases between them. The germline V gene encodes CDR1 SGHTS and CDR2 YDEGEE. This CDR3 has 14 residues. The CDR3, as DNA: TGTGCCAGCAGCCCGTCACGGGGAAACTATGGCTACACCTTC. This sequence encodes CASSPSRGNYGYTF.

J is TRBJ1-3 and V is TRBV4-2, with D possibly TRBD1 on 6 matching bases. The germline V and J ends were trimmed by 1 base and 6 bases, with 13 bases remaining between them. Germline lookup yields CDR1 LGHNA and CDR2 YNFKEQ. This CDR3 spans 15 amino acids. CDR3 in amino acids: CASSQAYREANTIYF. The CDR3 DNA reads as TGTGCCAGCAGCCAAGCCTACAGGGAGGCAAACACCATATATTTT.

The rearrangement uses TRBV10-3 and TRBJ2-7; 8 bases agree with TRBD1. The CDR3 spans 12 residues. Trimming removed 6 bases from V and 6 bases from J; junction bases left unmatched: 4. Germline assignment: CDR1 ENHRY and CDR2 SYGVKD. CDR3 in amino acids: CAIRGQGGEQYF. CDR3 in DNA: TGTGCCATCAGAGGACAGGGCGGCGAGCAGTACTTC.

CDR3 coding DNA: TGTGCCAGCAGCGTGACTAGCGGGTCCGACGAGCAGTACTTC. It codes for CASSVTSGSDEQYF. The V call is TRBV11-3, the J call TRBJ2-7, with 10 positions matching TRBD2. Looked up from germline, CDR1 is SGHNT and CDR2 is YENEEA. The CDR3 has 14 residues. After removal of 5 bases from V and 5 bases from J, the junction contained 6 bases not matched to a gene.

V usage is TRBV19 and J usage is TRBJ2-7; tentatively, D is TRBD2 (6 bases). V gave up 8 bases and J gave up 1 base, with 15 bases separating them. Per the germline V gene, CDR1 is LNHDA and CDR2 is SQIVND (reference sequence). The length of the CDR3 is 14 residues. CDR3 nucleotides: TGTGCCAGTGCGGAGGGCCTCGGGTCCTACGAGCAGTACTTC. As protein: CASAEGLGSYEQYF.

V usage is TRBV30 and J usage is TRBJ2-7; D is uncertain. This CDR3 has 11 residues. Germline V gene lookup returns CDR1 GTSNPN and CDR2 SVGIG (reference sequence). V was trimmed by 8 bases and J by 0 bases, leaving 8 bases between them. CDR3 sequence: CAVTDSYEQYF. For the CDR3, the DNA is TGTGCCGTGACGGACTCCTACGAGCAGTACTTC.

The DNA of the CDR3 is TGTGCCATCAGTGTGGACAGGGACAAGTATGGCTACACCTTC. This gives the protein CAISVDRDKYGYTF. V is TRBV10-3 and J is TRBJ1-2; 8 bases are a match to TRBD1. CDR1 is ENHRY and CDR2 is SYGVKD in the germline V gene. The CDR3 has 14 amino acids. V lost 4 bases, J lost 5 bases, and 6 bases stayed unmatched.

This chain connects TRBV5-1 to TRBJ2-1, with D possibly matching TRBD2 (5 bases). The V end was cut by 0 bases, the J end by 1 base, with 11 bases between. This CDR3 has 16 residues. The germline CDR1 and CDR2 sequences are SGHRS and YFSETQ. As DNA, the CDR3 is TGCGCCAGCAGCTTGGCCGGGGTGGAATCCTACAATGAGCAGTTCTTC. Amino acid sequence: CASSLAGVESYNEQFF.

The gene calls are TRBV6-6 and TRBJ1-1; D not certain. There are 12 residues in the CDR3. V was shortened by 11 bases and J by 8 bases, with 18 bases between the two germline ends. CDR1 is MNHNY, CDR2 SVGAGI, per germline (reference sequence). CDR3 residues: CACLPRGAEAFF. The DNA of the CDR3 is TGTGCCTGCCTACCTCGGGGTGCGGAAGCTTTCTTT.

CDR3 region: CASIGGAQDTQYF. In DNA, the CDR3 is TGTGCCAGCATTGGGGGGGCACAAGATACGCAGTATTTT. The chain combines TRBV5-6 with TRBJ2-3; perhaps TRBD2 as D (7 bases). Germline V CDR1 and CDR2: SGHDT, YYEEEE. This CDR3 is built from 13 residues. V dropped 6 bases and J dropped 5 bases, with 13 bases sitting between them. Based on the CDR3 plus reference TRBV5-6 and TRBJ2-3, the full variable domain is DAGVTQSPTHLIKTRGQQVTLRCSPKSGHDTVSWYQQALGQGPQFIFQYYEEEERQRGNFPDRFSGHQFPNYSSELNVNALLLGDSALYLCASIGGAQDTQYFGPGTRLTVL.

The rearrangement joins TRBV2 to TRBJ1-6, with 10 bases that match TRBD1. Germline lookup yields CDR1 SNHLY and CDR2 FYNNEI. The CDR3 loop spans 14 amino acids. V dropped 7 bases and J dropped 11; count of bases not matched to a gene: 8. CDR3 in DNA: TGTGCCAGCATCCAGACAGGGGGCGCGCCACCCCTCCACTTT. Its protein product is CASIQTGGAPPLHF.

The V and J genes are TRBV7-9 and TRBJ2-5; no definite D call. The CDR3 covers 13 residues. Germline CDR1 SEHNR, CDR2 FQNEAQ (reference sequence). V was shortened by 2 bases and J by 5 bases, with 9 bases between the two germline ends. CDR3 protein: CASSLQRWETQYF. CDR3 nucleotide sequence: TGTGCCAGCAGCTTACAGAGGTGGGAGACCCAGTACTTC.

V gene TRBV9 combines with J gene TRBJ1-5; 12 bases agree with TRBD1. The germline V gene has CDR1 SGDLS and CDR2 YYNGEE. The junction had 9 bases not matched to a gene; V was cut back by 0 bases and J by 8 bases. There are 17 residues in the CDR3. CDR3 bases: TGTGCCAGCAGCGTAGGCGTCCGGGACAGGGGGCTGGAGCCCCAGCATTTT. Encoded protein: CASSVGVRDRGLEPQHF.

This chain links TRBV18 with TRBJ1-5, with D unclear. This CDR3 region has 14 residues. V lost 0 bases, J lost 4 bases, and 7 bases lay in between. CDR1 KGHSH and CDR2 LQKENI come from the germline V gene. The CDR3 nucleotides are TGTGCCAGCTCACCACCGGGCCCTAATCAGCCCCAGCATTTT. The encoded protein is CASSPPGPNQPQHF.

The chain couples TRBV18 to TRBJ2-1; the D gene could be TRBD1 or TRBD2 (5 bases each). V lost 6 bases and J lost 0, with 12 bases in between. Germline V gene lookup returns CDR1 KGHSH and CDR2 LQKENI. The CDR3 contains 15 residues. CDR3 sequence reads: CASSRGPSSYNEQFF. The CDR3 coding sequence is TGTGCCAGCTCCCGGGGACCAAGCTCCTACAATGAGCAGTTCTTC. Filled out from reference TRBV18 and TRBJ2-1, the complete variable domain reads NAGVMQNPRHLVRRRGQEARLRCSPMKGHSHVYWYRQLPEEGLKFMVYLQKENIIDESGMPKERFSAEFPKEGPSILRIQQVVRGDSAAYFCASSRGPSSYNEQFFGPGTRLTVL.

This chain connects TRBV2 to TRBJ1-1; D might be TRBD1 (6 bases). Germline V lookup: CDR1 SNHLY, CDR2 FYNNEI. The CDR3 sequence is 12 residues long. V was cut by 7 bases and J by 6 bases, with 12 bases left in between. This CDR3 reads CASTQGTAEAFF. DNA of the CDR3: TGTGCCAGCACCCAGGGGACGGCTGAAGCTTTCTTT.

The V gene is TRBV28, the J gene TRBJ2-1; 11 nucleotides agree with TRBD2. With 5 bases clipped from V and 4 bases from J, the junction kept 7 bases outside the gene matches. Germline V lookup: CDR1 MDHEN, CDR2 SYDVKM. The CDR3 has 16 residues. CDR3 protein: CASSDGTSGHYNEQFF. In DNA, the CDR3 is TGTGCCAGCAGTGACGGGACTAGCGGCCATTACAATGAGCAGTTCTTC.

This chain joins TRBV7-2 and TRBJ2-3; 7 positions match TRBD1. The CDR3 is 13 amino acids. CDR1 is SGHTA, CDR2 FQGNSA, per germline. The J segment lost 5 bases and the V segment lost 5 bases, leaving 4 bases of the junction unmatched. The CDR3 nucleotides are TGTGCCAGCAGCGTCGACAGGGAAGATACGCAGTATTTT. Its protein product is CASSVDREDTQYF.

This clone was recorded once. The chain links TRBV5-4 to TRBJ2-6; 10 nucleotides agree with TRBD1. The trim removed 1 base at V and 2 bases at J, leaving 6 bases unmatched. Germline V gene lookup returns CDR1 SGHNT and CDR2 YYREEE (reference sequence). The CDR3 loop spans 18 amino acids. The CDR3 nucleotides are TGTGCCAGCAGCTTGCCGTCCGGGACAGGGGCTGGGGCCAACGTCCTGACTTTC. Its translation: CASSLPSGTGAGANVLTF.